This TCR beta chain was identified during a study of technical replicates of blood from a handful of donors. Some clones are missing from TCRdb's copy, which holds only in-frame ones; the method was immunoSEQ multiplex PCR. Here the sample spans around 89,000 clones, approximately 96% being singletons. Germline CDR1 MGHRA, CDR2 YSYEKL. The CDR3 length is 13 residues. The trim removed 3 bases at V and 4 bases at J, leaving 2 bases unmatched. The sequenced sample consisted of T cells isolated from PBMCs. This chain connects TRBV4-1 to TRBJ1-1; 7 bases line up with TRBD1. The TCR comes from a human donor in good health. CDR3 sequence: CASSHQGGTEAFF. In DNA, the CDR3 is TGCGCCAGCAGCCACCAGGGGGGCACTGAAGCTTTCTTT.